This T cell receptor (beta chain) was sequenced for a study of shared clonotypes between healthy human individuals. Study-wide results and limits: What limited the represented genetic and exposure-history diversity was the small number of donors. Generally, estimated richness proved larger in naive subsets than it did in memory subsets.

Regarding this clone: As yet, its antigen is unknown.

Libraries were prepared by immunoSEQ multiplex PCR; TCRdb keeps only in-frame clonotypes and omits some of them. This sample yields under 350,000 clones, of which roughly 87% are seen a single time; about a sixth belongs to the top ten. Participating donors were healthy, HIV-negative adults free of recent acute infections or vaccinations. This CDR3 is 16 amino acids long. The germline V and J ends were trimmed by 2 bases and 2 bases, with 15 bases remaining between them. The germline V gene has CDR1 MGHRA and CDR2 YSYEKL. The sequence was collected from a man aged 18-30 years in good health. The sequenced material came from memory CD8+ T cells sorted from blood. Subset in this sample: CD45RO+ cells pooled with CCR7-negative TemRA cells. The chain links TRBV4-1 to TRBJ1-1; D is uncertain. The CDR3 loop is CASSQPQGRINTEAFF. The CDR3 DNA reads TGCGCCAGCAGCCAACCTCAAGGGCGGATCAACACTGAAGCTTTCTTT.